This entry lists 3 T cell receptor beta chains sequenced from one sample in a study of T cell responses to AZD1222 COVID-19 vaccine. Using immunoSEQ multiplex PCR, the repertoire was profiled, and TCRdb retains in-frame clones only, with some absent. The sample yields under 150,000 clones, about nine tenths seen once. This material consisted of peripheral blood, taken on day 0 of AZD1222 vaccination. The source is an adult in good health.

V usage is TRBV20-1 and J usage is TRBJ2-7, with 10 bases aligning to TRBD2. From germline, CDR1 is DFQATT and CDR2 SNEGSKA (reference sequence). The V segment lost 3 bases and the J segment 3 bases; nucleotides outside the gene matches: 8. This CDR3 contains 15 residues. In nucleotides, the CDR3 is TGCAGTGCTAGTAAACTAGCGGGACCGAACTACGAGCAGTACTTC. Translated: CSASKLAGPNYEQYF.

The chain links TRBV28 to TRBJ2-7, with D tentatively TRBD1 (5 bases). Germline V gene lookup returns CDR1 MDHEN and CDR2 SYDVKM. V was shortened by 5 bases and J by 3 bases, with 11 bases between the two germline ends. This CDR3 comprises 13 residues. CDR3 DNA sequence: TGTGCCAGCAGTCCCAGACAGCTCTACGAGCAGTACTTC. It codes for CASSPRQLYEQYF.

The rearrangement joins TRBV4-1 to TRBJ2-3, with D uncertain. The CDR3 is 15 amino acids. V lost 0 bases, J lost 1 base, and 8 bases lay in between. Germline V gives CDR1 MGHRA, CDR2 YSYEKL. CDR3 protein: CASSQEVLGTDTQYF. Here the CDR3 DNA reads TGCGCCAGCAGCCAAGAAGTTCTCGGCACAGATACGCAGTATTTT.